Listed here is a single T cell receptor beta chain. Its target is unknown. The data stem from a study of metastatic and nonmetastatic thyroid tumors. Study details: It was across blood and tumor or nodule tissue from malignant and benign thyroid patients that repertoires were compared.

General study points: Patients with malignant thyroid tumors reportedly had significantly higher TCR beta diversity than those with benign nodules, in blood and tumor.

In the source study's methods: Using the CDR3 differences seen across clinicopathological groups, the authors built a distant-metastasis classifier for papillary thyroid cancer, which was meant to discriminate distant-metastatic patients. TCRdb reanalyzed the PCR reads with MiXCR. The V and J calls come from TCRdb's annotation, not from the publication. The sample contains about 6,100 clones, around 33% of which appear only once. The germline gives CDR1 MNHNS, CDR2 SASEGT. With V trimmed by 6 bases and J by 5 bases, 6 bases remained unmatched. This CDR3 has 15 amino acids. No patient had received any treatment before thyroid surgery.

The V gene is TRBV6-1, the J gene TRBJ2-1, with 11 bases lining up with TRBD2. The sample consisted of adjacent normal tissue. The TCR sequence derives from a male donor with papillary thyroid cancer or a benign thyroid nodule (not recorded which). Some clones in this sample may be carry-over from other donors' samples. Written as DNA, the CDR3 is TGTGCCAGCAGGAGAGGACTAGCGGGTGACAATGAGCAGTTCTTC. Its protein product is CASRRGLAGDNEQFF.